Listed below are T cell receptor beta chains from one sample, sequenced in a study of T cell responses to AZD1222 COVID-19 vaccine. Clones were read by immunoSEQ multiplex PCR, and TCRdb kept only the in-frame ones, dropping some. Of 150,000 or so clones listed, around 87% are singletons. The sequenced sample was peripheral blood, obtained 28 days after the second AZD1222 dose. The receptors shown here come from an adult who received the AZD1222 COVID-19 vaccine. The CDR3 runs from the conserved cysteine through the conserved F or W. Fields, in order: D gene, J gene, clone size, V gene, CDR3 DNA, CDR3 protein. A D gene is named only where the DNA matches it firmly. Expanded clones get a size class; other rows say once, few or many, or leave the size out.

D gene: .; J gene: TRBJ1-5; clone size: medium-sized; V gene: TRBV4-3; CDR3 DNA: TGCGCCAGCAGCCAGGCTGCGGGGGGCAATCAGCCCCAGCATTTT; CDR3 protein: CASSQAAGGNQPQHF
D gene: .; J gene: TRBJ1-2; clone size: .; V gene: TRBV5-1; CDR3 DNA: TGCGCCAGCACCCCAGGGACTAACTATGGCTACACCTTC; CDR3 protein: CASTPGTNYGYTF
D gene: TRBD2; J gene: TRBJ2-1; clone size: once; V gene: TRBV3-1/TRBV3-2; CDR3 DNA: TGTGCCAGCAGCCAAGGGTCTAGCGGGAGGTACAATGAGCAGTTCTTC; CDR3 protein: CASSQGSSGRYNEQFF
D gene: .; J gene: TRBJ2-5; clone size: .; V gene: TRBV9; CDR3 DNA: TGTGCCAGCAGCGTAGCGCCGGGGACGATTACCAAAGAGACCCAGTACTTC; CDR3 protein: CASSVAPGTITKETQYF
D gene: .; J gene: TRBJ2-7; clone size: .; V gene: TRBV28; CDR3 DNA: TGTGCCAGCAAAAAGCGGGACAGAGTCTACGAGCAGTACTTC; CDR3 protein: CASKKRDRVYEQYF
D gene: .; J gene: TRBJ1-3; clone size: once; V gene: TRBV21-1; CDR3 DNA: TGTGCCAGCAGCAAAGCGCTAAAGGGGAAGGTCTTCTGTGGAAACACCATATATTTT; CDR3 protein: CASSKALKGKVFCGNTIYF
D gene: .; J gene: TRBJ1-1; clone size: .; V gene: TRBV6-4; CDR3 DNA: TGTGCCAGCAGTGACCGTCCCAACACTGAAGCTTTCTTT; CDR3 protein: CASSDRPNTEAFF
D gene: .; J gene: TRBJ2-1; clone size: .; V gene: TRBV28; CDR3 DNA: TGTGCCAGCAGTTTAAATGGGGTACAGGGTGGGGGTGAGCAGTTCTTC; CDR3 protein: CASSLNGVQGGGEQFF
D gene: .; J gene: TRBJ2-3; clone size: .; V gene: TRBV9; CDR3 DNA: TGTGCCAGCAGCCCTTCCTTCGCGGATACGCAGTATTTT; CDR3 protein: CASSPSFADTQYF
D gene: .; J gene: TRBJ2-1; clone size: .; V gene: TRBV7-9; CDR3 DNA: TGTGCCAGCAGCAGTATGACTAGTCGGAATGAGCAGTTCTTC; CDR3 protein: CASSSMTSRNEQFF
D gene: .; J gene: TRBJ2-5; clone size: .; V gene: TRBV11-2; CDR3 DNA: TGTGCCAGCAGCTTAGTCGGGGAGACCCAGTACTTC; CDR3 protein: CASSLVGETQYF
D gene: TRBD1; J gene: TRBJ1-2; clone size: .; V gene: TRBV19; CDR3 DNA: TGTGCCAGTAGTCCCACGACAGGGAGGTTTCGAGGCTACACCTTC; CDR3 protein: CASSPTTGRFRGYTF
D gene: TRBD1; J gene: TRBJ1-2; clone size: .; V gene: TRBV6-2/TRBV6-3; CDR3 DNA: TGTGCCAGCAGTCCCAGGGGGGCCGTCTATGGCTACACCTTC; CDR3 protein: CASSPRGAVYGYTF
D gene: .; J gene: TRBJ2-1; clone size: .; V gene: TRBV5-1; CDR3 DNA: TGCGCCAGCAGCGCCCAGGGACCCCTTTACAATGAGCAGTTCTTC; CDR3 protein: CASSAQGPLYNEQFF
D gene: .; J gene: TRBJ1-5; clone size: .; V gene: TRBV28; CDR3 DNA: TGTGCCAGCAGTTTCCCCCTGGATGGTTTTAGCAATCAGCCCCAGCATTTT; CDR3 protein: CASSFPLDGFSNQPQHF
D gene: .; J gene: TRBJ2-7; clone size: .; V gene: TRBV27; CDR3 DNA: TGTGCCAGCAGTTTAGGGGCTGGGGGAGTGGCCTACGAGCAGTACTTC; CDR3 protein: CASSLGAGGVAYEQYF
D gene: TRBD2; J gene: TRBJ2-1; clone size: .; V gene: TRBV28; CDR3 DNA: TGTGCCAGCAGTCCTTACATCGGCGGGAGGGCTCAAGGTGAGCAGTTCTTC; CDR3 protein: CASSPYIGGRAQGEQFF
D gene: TRBD1; J gene: TRBJ1-6; clone size: once; V gene: TRBV28; CDR3 DNA: TGTGCCAGCAGTTTTCCCCGGACAGGTTCGACGGGTTCACCCCTCCACTTT; CDR3 protein: CASSFPRTGSTGSPLHF
D gene: .; J gene: TRBJ2-7; clone size: many; V gene: TRBV4-3; CDR3 DNA: TGCGCCAGCAGCCAGGATAGGGCGCCACGGGACTCCTACGAGCAGTACTTC; CDR3 protein: CASSQDRAPRDSYEQYF
D gene: TRBD2; J gene: TRBJ2-3; clone size: .; V gene: TRBV27; CDR3 DNA: TGTGCCAGGGGGATCTTTCTCGGGACTAGCGGGAGTAAGTGTCGCGCAGATACGCAGTATTTT; CDR3 protein: CARGIFLGTSGSKCRADTQYF
D gene: TRBD1; J gene: TRBJ2-5; clone size: .; V gene: TRBV6-5; CDR3 DNA: TGTGCCAGCAAGTTTACCGGGACAGGGGTTGAGACCCAGTACTTC; CDR3 protein: CASKFTGTGVETQYF
D gene: TRBD1; J gene: TRBJ1-5; clone size: .; V gene: TRBV15; CDR3 DNA: TGTGCCACCAGCAGACCCCCGACAGGGGCAGTTCTGAGTCAGCCCCAGCATTTT; CDR3 protein: CATSRPPTGAVLSQPQHF
D gene: .; J gene: TRBJ1-3; clone size: many; V gene: TRBV4-1; CDR3 DNA: TGCGCCAGCAGCCAAGATATGGGAAGAGGAAACACCATATATTTT; CDR3 protein: CASSQDMGRGNTIYF
D gene: .; J gene: TRBJ1-4; clone size: .; V gene: TRBV5-1; CDR3 DNA: TGCGCCAGCAGCTTGGCAGGGAGAGTAGATGAAAAACTGTTTTTT; CDR3 protein: CASSLAGRVDEKLFF
D gene: TRBD1; J gene: TRBJ2-1; clone size: once; V gene: TRBV5-6; CDR3 DNA: TGTGCCAGCAGGGTGAGACGGACAGGGGGCATGTACAATGAGCAGTTCTTC; CDR3 protein: CASRVRRTGGMYNEQFF
D gene: .; J gene: TRBJ1-4; clone size: .; V gene: TRBV5-8; CDR3 DNA: TGTGCCAGCAGCTACAGAGGAGCTAATGAAAAACTGTTTTTT; CDR3 protein: CASSYRGANEKLFF
D gene: .; J gene: TRBJ2-5; clone size: .; V gene: TRBV7-9; CDR3 DNA: TGTGCCAGCAGCTTAGCGGGGTCAGCGGCCCAGTACTTC; CDR3 protein: CASSLAGSAAQYF
D gene: .; J gene: TRBJ2-1; clone size: .; V gene: TRBV5-4; CDR3 DNA: TGTGCCAGCAGCCCGACTCTAGCCAGGGCCTACAATGAGCAGTTCTTC; CDR3 protein: CASSPTLARAYNEQFF
D gene: TRBD1; J gene: TRBJ1-3; clone size: .; V gene: TRBV5-8; CDR3 DNA: TGTGCCAGCAGCTTGAAAGGGGGCGAAGCTGGAAACACCATATATTTT; CDR3 protein: CASSLKGGEAGNTIYF
D gene: TRBD2; J gene: TRBJ2-3; clone size: .; V gene: TRBV6-5; CDR3 DNA: TGTGCCAGCAGCCAAGCGGGAGGCAACACAGATACGCAGTATTTT; CDR3 protein: CASSQAGGNTDTQYF
D gene: TRBD2; J gene: TRBJ2-2; clone size: .; V gene: TRBV7-2; CDR3 DNA: TGTGCCAGCAGCCTATACGGGACTAGCGGGATTACCGGGGAGCTGTTTTTT; CDR3 protein: CASSLYGTSGITGELFF
D gene: TRBD1; J gene: TRBJ2-4; clone size: .; V gene: TRBV5-4; CDR3 DNA: TGTGCCAGCAGTCGGGACAGGGTTTTAAACATTCAGTACTTC; CDR3 protein: CASSRDRVLNIQYF
D gene: .; J gene: TRBJ1-3; clone size: .; V gene: TRBV18; CDR3 DNA: TGTGCCAGCTCACCACCGATGGGTTACTCTGGAAACACCATATATTTT; CDR3 protein: CASSPPMGYSGNTIYF